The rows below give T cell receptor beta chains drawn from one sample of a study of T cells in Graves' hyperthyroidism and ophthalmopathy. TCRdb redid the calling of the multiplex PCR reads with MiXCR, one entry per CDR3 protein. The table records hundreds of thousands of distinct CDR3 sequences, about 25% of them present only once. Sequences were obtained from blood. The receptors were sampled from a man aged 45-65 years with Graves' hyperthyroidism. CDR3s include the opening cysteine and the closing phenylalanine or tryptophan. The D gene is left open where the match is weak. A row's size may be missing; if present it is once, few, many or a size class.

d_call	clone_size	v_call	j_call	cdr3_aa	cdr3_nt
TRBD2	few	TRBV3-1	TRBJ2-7	CASSSFSGRALYEQYF	TGTGCCAGCAGCTCCTTTAGCGGGAGGGCCCTCTACGAGCAGTACTTC
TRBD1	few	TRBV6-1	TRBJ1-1	CASSIDRGEAFF	TGTGCCAGCAGCATAGACAGGGGTGAAGCTTTCTTT
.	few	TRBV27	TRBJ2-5	CASSLSTRGETQYF	TGTGCCAGCAGTTTATCCACTAGAGGAGAGACCCAGTACTTC
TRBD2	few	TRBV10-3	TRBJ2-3	CAIMAGGSTDTQYF	TGTGCCATCATGGCGGGAGGAAGCACAGATACGCAGTATTTT
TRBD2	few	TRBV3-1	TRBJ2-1	CASSQVSGGYNEQFF	TGTGCCAGCAGCCAAGTGAGCGGGGGCTACAATGAGCAGTTCTTC
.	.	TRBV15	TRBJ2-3	CATSRDPKSTDTQYF	TGTGCCACCAGCAGAGACCCAAAGAGCACAGATACGCAGTATTTT
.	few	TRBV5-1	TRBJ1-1	CASSPQGLGTGAFF	TGCGCCAGCAGCCCCCAGGGCTTGGGGACGGGAGCTTTCTTT
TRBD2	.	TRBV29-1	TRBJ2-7	CSVELAGIMYEQYF	TGCAGCGTTGAGCTAGCGGGAATCATGTACGAGCAGTACTTC
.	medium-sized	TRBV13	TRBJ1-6	CASSLRQGRDSPLHF	TGTGCCAGCAGCTTAAGGCAGGGGCGCGATTCACCCCTCCACTTT
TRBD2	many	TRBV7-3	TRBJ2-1	CASSFSGRAPYNEQFF	TGTGCCAGCAGCTTTAGCGGGAGGGCCCCTTACAATGAGCAGTTCTTC
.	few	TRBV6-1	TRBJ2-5	CASSQLQEYQETQYF	TGTGCCAGCAGTCAACTCCAGGAGTACCAAGAGACCCAGTACTTC
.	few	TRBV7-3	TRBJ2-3	CASTLGGLTDTQYF	TGTGCCAGCACCCTCGGCGGCCTCACAGATACGCAGTATTTT
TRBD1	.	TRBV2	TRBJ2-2	CASGVRTGITGELFF	TGTGCCAGCGGGGTAAGGACAGGGATCACCGGGGAGCTGTTTTTT
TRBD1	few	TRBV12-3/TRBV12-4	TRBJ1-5	CASTRTGPQHF	TGTGCCAGCACCAGGACAGGTCCCCAGCATTTT
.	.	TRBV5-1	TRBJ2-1	CASTPGGGTNEQFF	TGCGCCAGCACCCCCGGGGGAGGAACCAATGAGCAGTTCTTC
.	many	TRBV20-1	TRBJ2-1	CSARDLRAHNEQFF	TGCAGTGCTAGAGATTTACGAGCTCACAATGAGCAGTTCTTC
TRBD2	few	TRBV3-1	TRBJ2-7	CASSQSFSGAPREQYF	TGTGCCAGCAGCCAGTCGTTTAGCGGGGCCCCTCGGGAGCAGTACTTC
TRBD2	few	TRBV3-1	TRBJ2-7	CASSLVGTSGRSEQYF	TGTGCCAGCAGCCTAGTTGGGACTAGCGGGAGAAGCGAGCAGTACTTC
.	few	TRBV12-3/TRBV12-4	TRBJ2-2	CASSVRGALFF	TGTGCCAGCAGTGTCAGGGGGGCCCTGTTTTTT
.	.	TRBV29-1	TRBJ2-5	CSVEGVGETQYF	TGCAGCGTTGAGGGGGTAGGAGAGACCCAGTACTTC
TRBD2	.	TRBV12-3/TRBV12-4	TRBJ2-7	CASQAMGGNVYEQYF	TGTGCCAGCCAAGCCATGGGAGGGAACGTCTACGAGCAGTACTTC
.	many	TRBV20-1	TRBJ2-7	CSAVASSTYEQYF	TGCAGTGCAGTCGCCTCGTCGACCTACGAGCAGTACTTC
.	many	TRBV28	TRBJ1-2	CASSLHIQRGGYTF	TGTGCCAGCAGTTTACATATTCAAAGAGGCGGCTACACCTTC
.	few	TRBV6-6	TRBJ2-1	CASSYSASYNEQFF	TGTGCCAGCAGTTACTCCGCTAGTTACAATGAGCAGTTCTTC
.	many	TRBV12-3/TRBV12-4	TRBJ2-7	CASSEGLPREQYF	TGTGCCAGCAGCGAGGGACTCCCCAGGGAGCAGTACTTC
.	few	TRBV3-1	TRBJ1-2	CASSQNREGGYGYTF	TGTGCCAGCAGCCAAAACAGGGAAGGGGGCTATGGCTACACCTTC
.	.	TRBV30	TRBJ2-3	CAWSRGGSTDTQYF	TGTGCCTGGAGTCGGGGCGGGAGCACAGATACGCAGTATTTT
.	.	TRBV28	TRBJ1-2	CVTMTGLNYGYTF	TGTGTCACCATGACAGGACTAAACTATGGCTACACCTTC
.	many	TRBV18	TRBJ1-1	CASSSSSGNTEAFF	TGTGCCAGCTCATCATCATCAGGGAACACTGAAGCTTTCTTT
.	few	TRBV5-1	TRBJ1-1	CASSDFRDTEAFF	TGCGCCAGCAGCGACTTCAGAGACACTGAAGCTTTCTTT
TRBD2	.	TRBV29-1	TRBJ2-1	CSPLGLAGGQYNEQFF	TGCAGCCCTCTAGGGCTAGCGGGAGGACAATACAATGAGCAGTTCTTC
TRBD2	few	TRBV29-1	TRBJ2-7	CSGGSGDEQYF	TGCAGCGGTGGGAGCGGGGACGAGCAATACTTC
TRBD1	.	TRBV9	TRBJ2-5	CASSSGQGERETQYF	TGTGCCAGCAGCTCAGGACAGGGGGAGCGTGAGACCCAGTACTTC
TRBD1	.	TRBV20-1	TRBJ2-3	CSAPPRDRFPDTQYF	TGCAGTGCTCCGCCCCGGGACAGGTTCCCAGATACGCAGTATTTT
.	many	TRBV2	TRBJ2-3	CASKIGYPADTQYF	TGTGCCAGCAAGATAGGCTATCCGGCAGATACGCAGTATTTT
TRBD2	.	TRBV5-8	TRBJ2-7	CASSGGTSGRFYEQYF	TGTGCCAGCAGCGGGGGGACTAGCGGGAGGTTTTACGAGCAGTACTTC
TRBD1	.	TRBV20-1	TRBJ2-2	CSVGQGITGELFF	TGCAGTGTAGGACAGGGCATCACCGGGGAGCTGTTTTTT
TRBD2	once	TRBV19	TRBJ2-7	CASSELASYEQYF	TGTGCCAGTAGCGAACTAGCGTCATACGAGCAGTACTTC
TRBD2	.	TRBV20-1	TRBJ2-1	CSAGLAGGQTYNEQFF	TGCAGTGCCGGACTAGCGGGAGGGCAGACCTACAATGAGCAGTTCTTC
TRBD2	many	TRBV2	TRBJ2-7	CASSPRLAGAEQYF	TGTGCCAGCAGCCCCCGGCTAGCGGGAGCCGAGCAGTACTTC
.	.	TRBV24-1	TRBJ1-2	CATSDSRVGYGYTF	TGTGCCACCAGTGATAGCAGGGTGGGCTATGGCTACACCTTC
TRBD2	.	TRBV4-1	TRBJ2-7	CASSRGGAGSSYEQYF	TGCGCCAGCAGCCGTGGAGGAGCGGGAAGCTCCTACGAGCAGTACTTC
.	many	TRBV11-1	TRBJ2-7	CASSYGRSNPYEQYF	TGTGCCAGCAGCTACGGACGGTCCAATCCCTACGAGCAGTACTTC
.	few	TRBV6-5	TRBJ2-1	CASSYQSSYNEQFF	TGTGCCAGCAGTTATCAGAGCTCCTACAATGAGCAGTTCTTC
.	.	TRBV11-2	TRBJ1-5	CASSLVAGTLNYSNQPQHF	TGTGCCAGCAGCTTAGTTGCTGGGACACTCAATTATAGCAATCAGCCCCAGCATTTT
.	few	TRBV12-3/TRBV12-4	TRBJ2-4	CASSLRGQAKNIQYF	TGTGCCAGCAGTTTGCGGGGACAGGCCAAAAACATTCAGTACTTC
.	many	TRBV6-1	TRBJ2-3	CASSEVGTTDTQYF	TGTGCCAGCAGTGAAGTCGGTACGACAGATACGCAGTATTTT
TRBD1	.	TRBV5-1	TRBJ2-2	CASSLRTGANTGELFF	TGCGCCAGCAGCCTCAGGACAGGCGCGAACACCGGGGAGCTGTTTTTT
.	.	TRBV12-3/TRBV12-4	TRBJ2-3	CASSSATRGDTQYF	TGTGCCAGCAGTTCGGCGACGAGGGGGGATACGCAGTATTTT